This T cell receptor (beta chain) originates from a study of metastatic and nonmetastatic thyroid tumors. Study-wide context: Repertoires from blood and tumor or nodule tissue of malignant and benign thyroid patients were compared.

This clone was detected only a few times. Thyroid surgery was preceded by no treatment in any patient. Using MiXCR, TCRdb reanalyzed the PCR reads. The table records roughly 30,000 clones, 3.5% to 4% of them present only once. The V gene's germline CDR1 is MNHEY and CDR2 SVGEGT. This CDR3 is 14 amino acids long. J lost 5 bases, V lost 4 bases, and 6 bases had no gene match. Sequencing was performed on blood. This sequence originates from a male donor with papillary thyroid cancer or a benign thyroid nodule (not recorded which). Some clones in this sample may be carry-over from other donors' samples. The genes are TRBV6-2 or TRBV6-3 and TRBJ2-7, with 9 nucleotides matching TRBD1. CDR3 bases: TGTGCCAGCAGTTTCGGGACAGGGAGCAACGAGCAGTACTTC. As protein: CASSFGTGSNEQYF.